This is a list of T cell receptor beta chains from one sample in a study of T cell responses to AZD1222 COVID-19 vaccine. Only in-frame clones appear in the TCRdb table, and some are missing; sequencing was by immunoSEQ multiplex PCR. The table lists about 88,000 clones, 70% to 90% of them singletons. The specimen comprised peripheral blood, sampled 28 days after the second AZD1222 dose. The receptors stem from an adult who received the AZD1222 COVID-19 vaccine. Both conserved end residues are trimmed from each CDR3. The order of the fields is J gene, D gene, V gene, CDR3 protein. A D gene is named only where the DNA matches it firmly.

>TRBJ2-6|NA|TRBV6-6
ASSSRSSGANVLT
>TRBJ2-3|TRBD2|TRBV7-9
ASSQLAGVTDTQY
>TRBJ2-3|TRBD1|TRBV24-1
ATSGGQGPDTQY
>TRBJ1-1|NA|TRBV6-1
ASSEETANTEAF
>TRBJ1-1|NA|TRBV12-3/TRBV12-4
ASSLTQGTEAF
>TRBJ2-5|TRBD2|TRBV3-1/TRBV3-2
ASSQVAGGQETQY
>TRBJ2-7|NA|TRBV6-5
ASSYGQSSTYEQY
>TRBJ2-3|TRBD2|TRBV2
ATAGGHTDTQY
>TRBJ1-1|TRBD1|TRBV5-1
ASSLGQDMNTEAF
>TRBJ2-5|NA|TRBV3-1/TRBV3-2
ASSQPVGRRGETQY
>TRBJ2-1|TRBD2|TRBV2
ASSSGLAGFEQF
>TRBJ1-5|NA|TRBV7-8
ASSPFTGDNQPQH
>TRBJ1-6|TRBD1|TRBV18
ASSPRDSRNSPLH
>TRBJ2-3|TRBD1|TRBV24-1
ATKTGRPDTQY
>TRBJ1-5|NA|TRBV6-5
ASRPQGSQPQH
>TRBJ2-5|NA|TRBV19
ASSIGRVKSTSTQY
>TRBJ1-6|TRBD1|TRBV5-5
ASSLGTGTRSPLH
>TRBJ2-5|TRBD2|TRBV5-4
ASSRRLAGNQETQY
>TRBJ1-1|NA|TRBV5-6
ASSFLQKNTEAF
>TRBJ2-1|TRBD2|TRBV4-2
ASSQDRTSLYEQF
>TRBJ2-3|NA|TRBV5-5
ASSLDSGVDTQY
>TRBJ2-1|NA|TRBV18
ASSPASYNEQF
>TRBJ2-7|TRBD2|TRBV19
ASSLPGGDYEQY
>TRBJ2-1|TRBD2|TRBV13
ASSLRGFEQF